This entry is about one TCR beta chain. These data come from a study of blood T cells in healthy people across ages. The authors extracted at least 6 micrograms of total RNA per sample. The germline gives CDR1 SQVTM, CDR2 ANQGSEA. CDR3 length: 11 amino acids. Between the trimmed V and J ends, which lost 4 bases and 8 bases, there was a span of 11 bases. The use of a sample-barcoded 5' primer and a J-beta primer mix characterized a second PCR of roughly 7 to 11 cycles. Each of the samples gave a minimum of 2.5 million paired-end reads that contained CDR3. From the 5' RACE reads, TCRdb called clonotypes with MiXCR, one entry per CDR3 protein. Of roughly 1,300,000 distinct CDR3 sequences listed, 55% to 75% were seen once; the top ten hold 6.5% to 8.5%.

This receptor was obtained from a young man in good health. Sample: blood. The chain combines TRBV29-1 with TRBJ1-2, with D maybe TRBD1 (5 bases). For the CDR3, the DNA is TGCAGCGTTGTCAGGGACGGGGGCTACACCTTC. This codes for CSVVRDGGYTF.